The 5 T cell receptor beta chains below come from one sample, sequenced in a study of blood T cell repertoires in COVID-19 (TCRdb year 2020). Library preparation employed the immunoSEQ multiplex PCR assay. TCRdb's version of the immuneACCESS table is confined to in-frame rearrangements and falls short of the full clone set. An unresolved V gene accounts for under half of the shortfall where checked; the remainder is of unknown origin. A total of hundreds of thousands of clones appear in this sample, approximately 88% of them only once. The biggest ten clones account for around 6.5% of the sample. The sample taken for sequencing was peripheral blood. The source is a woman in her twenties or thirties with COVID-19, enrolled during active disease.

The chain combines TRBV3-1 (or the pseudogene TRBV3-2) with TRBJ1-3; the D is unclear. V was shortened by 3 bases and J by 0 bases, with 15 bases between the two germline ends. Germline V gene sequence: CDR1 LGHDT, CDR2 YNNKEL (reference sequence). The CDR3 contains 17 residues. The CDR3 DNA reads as TGTGCCAGCAGCCAGGTTTTTGCGGCTAGCTCTGGAAACACCATATATTTT. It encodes CASSQVFAASSGNTIYF.

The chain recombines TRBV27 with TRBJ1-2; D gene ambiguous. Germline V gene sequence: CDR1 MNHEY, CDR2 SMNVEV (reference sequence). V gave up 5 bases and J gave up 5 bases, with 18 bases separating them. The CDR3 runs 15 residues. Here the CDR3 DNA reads TGTGCCAGCAGTCCCCCGTCCAGGCCCCTTTATGGCTACACCTTC. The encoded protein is CASSPPSRPLYGYTF.

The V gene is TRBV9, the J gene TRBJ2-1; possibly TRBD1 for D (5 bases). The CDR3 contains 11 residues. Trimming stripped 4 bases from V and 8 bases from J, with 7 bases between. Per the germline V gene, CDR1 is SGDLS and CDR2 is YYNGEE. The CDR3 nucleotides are TGTGCCAGCAGCCAGGGCGATGAGCAGTTCTTC. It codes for CASSQGDEQFF.

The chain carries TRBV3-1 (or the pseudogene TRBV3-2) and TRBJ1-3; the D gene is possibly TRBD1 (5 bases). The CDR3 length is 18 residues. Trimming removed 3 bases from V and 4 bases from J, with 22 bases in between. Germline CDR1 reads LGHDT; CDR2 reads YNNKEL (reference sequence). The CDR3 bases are TGTGCCAGCAGCCATGGGGCAGGGCCGGGTGATGGGGGAAACACCATATATTTT. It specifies CASSHGAGPGDGGNTIYF.

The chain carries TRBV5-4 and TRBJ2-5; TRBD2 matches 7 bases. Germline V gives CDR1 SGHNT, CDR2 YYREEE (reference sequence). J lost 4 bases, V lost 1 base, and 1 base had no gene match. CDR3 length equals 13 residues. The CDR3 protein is CASSLWGGETQYF. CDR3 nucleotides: TGTGCCAGCAGCTTGTGGGGGGGAGAGACCCAGTACTTC. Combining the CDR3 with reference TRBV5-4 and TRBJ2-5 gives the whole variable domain ETGVTQSPTHLIKTRGQQVTLRCSSQSGHNTVSWYQQALGQGPQFIFQYYREEENGRGNFPPRFSGLQFPNYSSELNVNALELDDSALYLCASSLWGGETQYFGPGTRLLVL.